This TCR beta chain was sequenced in a study of shared clonotypes between healthy human individuals. This CDR3 contains 13 residues. Germline V gene sequence: CDR1 LNHDA, CDR2 SQIVND (reference sequence). V was trimmed by 5 bases and J by 7 bases, leaving 14 bases between them. Clones were sequenced by immunoSEQ multiplex PCR, and TCRdb holds only the in-frame ones, with some missing. The sample consists of 2 million to 2.5 million clones, around 95% of them appearing once. Sequenced input: naive CD4+ T cells sorted from blood. The subset is: CD45RA+ positively selected. The rearrangement links TRBV19 to TRBJ1-1; D not resolved. The sequence was obtained from a man younger than 30 in good health. This CDR3 reads CASSETVGVEAFF. CDR3 nucleotides: TGTGCCAGTAGTGAAACGGTGGGAGTTGAAGCTTTCTTT. Filled out from reference TRBV19 and TRBJ1-1, the complete variable domain reads DGGITQSPKYLFRKEGQNVTLSCEQNLNHDAMYWYRQDPGQGLRLIYYSQIVNDFQKGDIAEGYSVSREKKESFPLTVTSAQKNPTAFYLCASSETVGVEAFFGQGTRLTVV.